This is a list of T cell receptor beta chains from one sample in a study of Ad26.COV2.S vaccination and SARS-CoV-2 variants. Assay: immunoSEQ multiplex PCR; the TCRdb copy retains only in-frame clones and omits some. Altogether about 330,000 clones are present, 90% being singletons, with the ten largest covering 5% to 6.5%. The sample consisted of peripheral blood, taken in a trial of Ad26.COV2.S vaccine versus placebo. These receptors all stem from a person aged 18-60 years who received the Ad26.COV2.S COVID-19 vaccine or a placebo. Each CDR3 is given with its conserved first and last residue. The D gene is left open where the match is weak. Not all rows give a size; the values are once, few, many and, for expanded clones, a class.

v_call	clone_size	j_call	d_call	cdr3_nt	cdr3_aa
TRBV19	.	TRBJ1-2	.	TGTGCCAGCCACCTCGGGACGAACTATGGCTACACCTTC	CASHLGTNYGYTF
TRBV24-1	once	TRBJ1-2	.	TGTGCCACCAGTGACGCTGGGTTTAGTGGCTACACCTTC	CATSDAGFSGYTF
TRBV5-5	.	TRBJ1-5	TRBD1	TGTGCCAGCAGCTTGGTTACGGGACAGGGAAATCAGCCCCAGCATTTT	CASSLVTGQGNQPQHF
TRBV6-2/TRBV6-3	.	TRBJ1-1	.	TGTGCCAGCAGCCCTTGGGACACGTACGTAGAAGCTTTCTTT	CASSPWDTYVEAFF
TRBV5-1	.	TRBJ2-2	.	TGCGCCAGCAGCTTGACATACACCGGGGAGCTGTTTTTT	CASSLTYTGELFF
TRBV19	.	TRBJ1-2	.	TGTGCCAGTAGGCCGGTCCGAGGGGGGGGAAACTATGGCTACACCTTC	CASRPVRGGGNYGYTF
TRBV4-1	.	TRBJ1-2	TRBD1	TGCGCCAGCAGCCGAACCGGGACAGGGCATGGCTACACCTTC	CASSRTGTGHGYTF
TRBV20-1	few	TRBJ1-1	.	TGCAGTGCCGGTCCAGCTTTCTTT	CSAGPAFF
TRBV21-1	.	TRBJ2-7	.	TGTGCCAGCAGCCCCCAGGGACTAGCGGAGTCCTACGAGCAGTACTTC	CASSPQGLAESYEQYF
TRBV4-3	.	TRBJ2-3	TRBD2	TGCGCCAGCAGCCGGGAAGCGGGGGCGGGGACAGATACGCAGTATTTT	CASSREAGAGTDTQYF
TRBV13	.	TRBJ2-4	TRBD1	TGTGCCAGCAGCTTCCGGGACAGAGGGAAAAACATTCAGTACTTC	CASSFRDRGKNIQYF
TRBV15	.	TRBJ1-5	.	TGTGCCACCAGCAGAGACATCCCACAACAGCCCCAGCATTTT	CATSRDIPQQPQHF
TRBV14	.	TRBJ2-1	TRBD2	TGTGCCAGCAGCCAGACTAGCGGGAGGAGTAGGAATGAGCAGTTCTTC	CASSQTSGRSRNEQFF